The 18 T cell receptor beta chains below were found in one sample sequenced in a study of blood T cell repertoires in COVID-19. Clones were read by immunoSEQ multiplex PCR, and TCRdb kept only the in-frame ones, dropping some. The sample has fewer than 600,000 clones, 88% seen once. Source material: PBMCs or T cells enriched from blood (not recorded which). The receptors stem from a woman in her forties who had recovered from COVID-19.

The V gene is TRBV12-3 or TRBV12-4, the J gene TRBJ1-5, with TRBD1 identical over 7 bases. The CDR3 loop spans 13 amino acids. After removal of 3 bases from V and 5 bases from J, the junction contained 1 base not matched to a gene. The CDR3 region has the DNA TGTGCCAGCAGTTTCCAGGGGGATCAGCCCCAGCATTTT. Its translation is CASSFQGDQPQHF.

The chain joins TRBV20-1 to TRBJ1-1; the D gene is possibly TRBD1 (6 bases). The CDR3 has 11 amino acids. Deletions cut 6 bases from V and 5 bases from J, with 10 bases between. CDR1 is DFQATT, CDR2 SNEGSKA, per germline (reference sequence). The CDR3 bases are TGCAGTGCGAACAGGGAGACTGAAGCTTTCTTT. Translated, it gives CSANRETEAFF.

The chain is built from TRBV29-1 and TRBJ1-1; 8 bases are shared with TRBD1. Germline CDR1 is SQVTM and CDR2 is ANQGSEA. The CDR3 totals 13 residues. Unmatched junction bases numbered 8, after V lost 0 bases and J lost 11 bases. CDR3 in DNA: TGCAGCGTTGAAGATCCCTGGACAGGGAACGCTTTCTTT. Protein sequence: CSVEDPWTGNAFF.

The V gene is TRBV4-3, the J gene TRBJ2-7; 7 bases map to TRBD2. CDR1 is LGHNA, CDR2 YSLEER, per germline. This CDR3 spans 15 amino acids. V was clipped by 0 bases and J by 3 bases; unmatched bases: 5. CDR3 in DNA: TGCGCCAGCAGCCAAGATTGGGAGGGGATCTACGAGCAGTACTTC. Translation: CASSQDWEGIYEQYF.

The chain employs TRBV3-1 (or the pseudogene TRBV3-2) and TRBJ1-2, with a tentative D call TRBD1 (5 bases). This CDR3 has 13 residues. Deletions cut 6 bases from V and 4 bases from J, with 12 bases between. Looked up from germline, CDR1 is LGHDT and CDR2 is YNNKEL (reference sequence). CDR3 sequence (DNA): TGTGCCAGCAGTCCCAGGGCCCCCTATGGCTACACCTTC. Translation gives CASSPRAPYGYTF.

The J gene is TRBJ1-1, the V gene TRBV19; TRBD1 matches at 9 bases. CDR3 length: 14 amino acids. The germline CDR1 and CDR2 sequences are LNHDA and SQIVND (reference sequence). J lost 5 bases, V lost 5 bases, and 6 bases had no gene match. CDR3 DNA sequence: TGTGCCAGTAGTCCCTACAGGGGGCTTACTGAAGCTTTCTTT. Translating it yields CASSPYRGLTEAFF.

As concerns this clone: Other nucleotide sequences from this sample produce the same CDR3. This rearrangement joins TRBV24-1 to TRBJ2-1; 9 bases line up with TRBD1. The CDR3 runs to 15 residues. The V segment lost 4 bases and the J segment 5 bases; nucleotides outside the gene matches: 5. The germline V gene has CDR1 KGHDR and CDR2 SFDVKD. In DNA form, the CDR3 reads TGTGCCACCAGTGACCCGGGACAGGGTGACAATGAGCAGTTCTTC. Translating gives CATSDPGQGDNEQFF.

The chain couples TRBV9 to TRBJ1-2; a possible D gene is TRBD1 (5 bases). Trimming removed 2 bases from V and 6 bases from J, with 14 bases in between. CDR1 SGDLS and CDR2 YYNGEE come from the germline V gene. The length of the CDR3 is 14 residues. CDR3 sequence (DNA): TGTGCCAGCAGCGTCGCAGGGTATAGGGATGGCTACACCTTC. It encodes CASSVAGYRDGYTF.

The V gene is TRBV5-6, the J gene TRBJ1-6; D perhaps matches TRBD1 (6 bases). Trimming removed 4 bases from V and 0 bases from J, with 11 bases in between. Germline-derived CDR1 and CDR2 are SGHDT and YYEEEE. CDR3 size: 16 residues. The CDR3 is CASSRGAYSYNSPLHF. The CDR3 DNA follows: TGTGCCAGCAGCCGGGGGGCCTACTCCTATAATTCACCCCTCCACTTT.

This chain uses TRBV5-1 with TRBJ2-7; TRBD2 aligns across 9 bases. CDR1 is SGHRS, CDR2 YFSETQ, per germline. The CDR3 has 14 residues. The trim removed 4 bases at V and 5 bases at J, leaving 7 bases unmatched. CDR3 region: CASSGLAGRNEQYF. In nucleotides, the CDR3 is TGCGCCAGCAGCGGGCTAGCGGGGAGGAACGAGCAGTACTTC.

The V call is TRBV14, the J call TRBJ2-7; D uncertain. Germline CDR1 SGHDN, CDR2 FVKESK. The V gene lost 1 base and the J gene lost 9 bases, with 10 bases spanning the gap. The CDR3 is 12 residues long. The CDR3 DNA sequence: TGTGCCAGCAGCCAAGGTGGAGCCGGGCAGTACTTC. Amino acids: CASSQGGAGQYF.

CDR3 protein: CASSGQGQNYGYTF. DNA of the CDR3: TGTGCCAGTTCTGGACAGGGCCAGAACTATGGCTACACCTTC. The J gene is TRBJ1-2, the V gene TRBV9, with TRBD1 identical over 8 bases. V shed 8 bases, J shed 2 bases, and the junction held 8 bases outside the gene matches. CDR1 and CDR2 from the germline V gene are SGDLS and YYNGEE. This CDR3 has 14 amino acids. The full variable domain, in which reference TRBV9 and TRBJ1-2 provide the parts outside the CDR3, is DSGVTQTPKHLITATGQRVTLRCSPRSGDLSVYWYQQSLDQGLQFLIQYYNGEERAKGNILERFSAQQFPDLHSELNLSSLELGDSALYFCASSGQGQNYGYTFGSGTRLTVV.

The CDR3 region is CASSINPLARREQYF. The CDR3 nucleotides are TGCGCCAGCAGCATCAACCCACTAGCGCGCCGGGAGCAGTACTTC. This sequence joins TRBV5-1 and TRBJ2-7, with TRBD2 matching over 7 bases. Germline V lookup: CDR1 SGHRS, CDR2 YFSETQ. The V segment lost 4 bases and the J segment 7 bases; nucleotides outside the gene matches: 14. This CDR3 is 15 amino acids long.

In its sample, this clone was seen a few times. The rearrangement links TRBV2 to TRBJ2-7; 8 bases are a match to TRBD2. Looked up from germline, CDR1 is SNHLY and CDR2 is FYNNEI. CDR3 size: 16 residues. Unmatched junction bases numbered 18, after V lost 7 bases and J lost 7 bases. The CDR3 bases are TGTGCCAGCACCAACCAATTAGCGGGATCGGGGGGGGAGCAGTACTTC. The encoded protein is CASTNQLAGSGGEQYF.

The chain recombines TRBV27 with TRBJ1-2, with TRBD1 as a possible D gene (6 bases). This CDR3 spans 13 amino acids. Trimming shortened V by 5 bases and J by 4 bases, and 11 bases separated the two germline ends. Per germline, CDR1 MNHEY and CDR2 SMNVEV (reference sequence). The CDR3 nucleotides read TGTGCCAGCAGTCTTGACAGGCGCTATGGCTACACCTTC. Protein sequence: CASSLDRRYGYTF.

The chain uses TRBV7-9 and TRBJ2-7; 9 nucleotides match TRBD2. With 0 bases clipped from V and 5 bases from J, the junction kept 11 bases outside the gene matches. The CDR3 contains 17 residues. Germline V gene lookup returns CDR1 SEHNR and CDR2 FQNEAQ (reference sequence). DNA of the CDR3: TGTGCCAGCAGCTTAGCGGCGGGAGGGCTTTTTATCGACGAGCAGTACTTC. It yields the protein CASSLAAGGLFIDEQYF.

The V call is TRBV11-3, the J call TRBJ2-1, with TRBD1 identical over 10 bases. CDR3 size: 19 residues. The J segment lost 0 bases and the V segment lost 3 bases, leaving 11 bases of the junction unmatched. Germline-derived CDR1 and CDR2 are SGHNT and YENEEA. In DNA form, the CDR3 reads TGTGCCAGCAGCTTCTTCGGGACAGGGGTTGGGAGCTCCTACAATGAGCAGTTCTTC. Encoded protein: CASSFFGTGVGSSYNEQFF.

The chain is built from TRBV7-8 and TRBJ2-7, with D possibly being TRBD2 (6 bases). This CDR3 comprises 19 residues. Germline assignment: CDR1 SGHVS and CDR2 FQNEAQ. V was clipped by 4 bases and J by 3 bases, with 28 bases between them. CDR3 sequence: CASSSTTGGSGGSLYEQYF. DNA of the CDR3: TGTGCCAGCAGCTCCACGACCGGTGGTAGCGGAGGCAGCCTCTACGAGCAGTACTTC.